This T cell receptor beta chain was sequenced for a study of CD8 T cells in Susac syndrome. Sequencing targeted TCR beta in blood CD8+ and CD4+ T cells. Multiple sclerosis controls were treatment-naive patients with stable or active relapsing-remitting disease. Negative isolation yielded the CD8+ and CD4+ T cells, while FACS enriched the TEMRA cells. V trimming: 8 bases; J trimming: 7 bases; junction bases outside the gene matches: 7. This CDR3 comprises 13 residues. Germline V gene sequence: CDR1 MNHEY, CDR2 SMNVEV (reference sequence). cDNA came from roughly 0.5 to 1 ug RNA primed by random hexamers. A multiplex approach, immunoSEQ multiplex PCR, amplified TCR beta CDR3 across 54 Vbeta and 13 Jbeta. TCRdb reprocessed the immunoSEQ multiplex PCR reads via MiXCR and lists one record per CDR3 protein. The sample lists around 130,000 distinct CDR3 sequences, 91% occurring once.

The TCR was taken from a human donor with multiple sclerosis. The sample taken for sequencing was CD8+ T cells from PBMCs. This chain connects TRBV27 to TRBJ1-4; 7 positions agree with TRBD1. CDR3 residues: CASLDREGEKLFF. As DNA, the CDR3 is TGTGCCAGCCTTGACAGGGAAGGTGAAAAACTGTTTTTT.